The 30 T cell receptor beta chains below were found in one sample sequenced in a study of Ad26.COV2.S vaccination and SARS-CoV-2 variants. The table came from immunoSEQ multiplex PCR; TCRdb's copy has only in-frame clones and leaves some out. The repertoire holds approximately 280,000 clones, with around 87% as singletons. Treatment reported: 19 received Ad26.COV2.S at low or high dose, single or two shots; five or six received placebo; per-sample allocation not given. Repertoires come from day 63 after the first vaccine or placebo injection. The sample consisted of peripheral blood, taken in a trial of Ad26.COV2.S vaccine versus placebo. These receptors were collected from a person between 18 and 65 years old who received the Ad26.COV2.S COVID-19 vaccine or a placebo.

Ten or more counts support this clone. The V gene is TRBV7-2, the J gene TRBJ1-1; possible D gene TRBD1, 5 bases. The CDR3 runs to 14 residues. CDR1 is SGHTA, CDR2 FQGNSA, per germline. V shed 0 bases and J shed 4 bases, with 9 bases lying between them. Here the CDR3 reads CASSLALGTTEAFF. Here the CDR3 DNA reads TGTGCCAGCAGCTTAGCATTGGGGACCACTGAAGCTTTCTTT. Full variable domain (rest looked up from reference TRBV7-2 and TRBJ1-1): GAGVSQSPSNKVTEKGKDVELRCDPISGHTALYWYRQSLGQGLEFLIYFQGNSAPDKSGLPSDRFSAERTGGSVSTLTIQRTQQEDSAVYLCASSLALGTTEAFFGQGTRLTVV.

This sequence joins TRBV7-2 and TRBJ2-3; TRBD2 is a possible D gene (5 bases). This CDR3 region has 16 residues. Germline CDR1 and CDR2: SGHTA and FQGNSA. V was clipped by 2 bases and J by 3 bases, with 15 bases between them. CDR3 in DNA: TGTGCCAGCAGCTTACCGGTTAGCGTCCCTACAGATACGCAGTATTTT. Translation: CASSLPVSVPTDTQYF.

The rearrangement uses TRBV2 and TRBJ1-2; weak D call: TRBD1 (6 bases). V was clipped by 4 bases and J by 5 bases, with 11 bases between them. The CDR3 runs to 13 residues. From germline, CDR1 is SNHLY and CDR2 FYNNEI. DNA of the CDR3: TGTGCCAGCAGTGGGGACACCCAATATGGCTACACCTTC. It is translated as CASSGDTQYGYTF. The whole variable domain, filled in from reference TRBV2 and TRBJ1-2, reads EPEVTQTPSHQVTQMGQEVILRCVPISNHLYFYWYRQILGQKVEFLVSFYNNEISEKSEIFDDQFSVERPDGSNFTLKIRSTKLEDSAMYFCASSGDTQYGYTFGSGTRLTVV.

The rearrangement links TRBV11-2 to TRBJ2-7, with D perhaps TRBD1 or TRBD2 (5 bases each). This CDR3 is 14 amino acids long. The ends were cut back, 3 bases at V and 4 bases at J, with 13 bases in the middle. Germline CDR1 reads SGHAT; CDR2 reads FQNNGV. The CDR3 nucleotides read TGTGCCAGCAGCTTGGCTGGGGGTATTTACGAGCAGTACTTC. This sequence encodes CASSLAGGIYEQYF.

The J gene is TRBJ2-7, the V gene TRBV3-1 (or the pseudogene TRBV3-2), with TRBD1 as a possible D gene (5 bases). Trimming cost V 0 bases and J 3 bases, with 15 bases left between them. In germline, CDR1 is LGHDT, CDR2 YNNKEL (reference sequence). CDR3 length: 16 residues. Written as DNA, the CDR3 is TGTGCCAGCAGCCAAGAATACGACAGCCTTTTCTACGAGCAGTACTTC. It is translated as CASSQEYDSLFYEQYF.

V gene TRBV2 combines with J gene TRBJ1-1; TRBD1 aligns across 7 bases. The CDR3 is 15 amino acids. Trimming cost V 6 bases and J 0 bases; bases outside gene matches: 7. In germline, CDR1 is SNHLY, CDR2 FYNNEI. The CDR3 DNA reads as TGTGCCAGCAGCCGACAGGGAACGGTGAACACTGAAGCTTTCTTT. Translating it yields CASSRQGTVNTEAFF.

The rearrangement joins TRBV5-1 to TRBJ1-1; possible D gene TRBD1, 6 bases. The CDR3 contains 12 residues. Germline assignment: CDR1 SGHRS and CDR2 YFSETQ. V lost 4 bases and J lost 5, with 9 bases in between. CDR3 in DNA: TGCGCCAGCAGCCCCGACAGGACTGAAGCTTTCTTT. The encoded protein is CASSPDRTEAFF.

Of note for this clone: The same CDR3 also results from other DNA sequences found in this sample. The rearrangement links TRBV5-5 to TRBJ1-1; D unclear. The V gene's germline CDR1 is SGHKS and CDR2 YYEKEE (reference sequence). Between the trimmed V and J ends, which lost 0 bases and 0 bases, there was a span of 3 bases. The CDR3 has 13 amino acids. CDR3 region: CASSLDMNTEAFF. In nucleotides, the CDR3 is TGTGCCAGCAGCTTGGATATGAACACTGAAGCTTTCTTT.

This chain joins TRBV7-8 and TRBJ2-5; weak D call: TRBD2 (6 bases). This CDR3 spans 13 amino acids. With 4 bases removed from V and 2 bases from J, the gap between germline ends came to 8 bases. Germline CDR1 is SGHVS and CDR2 is FQNEAQ. CDR3 residues: CASSSAGQETQYF. CDR3 coding DNA: TGTGCCAGCAGCTCCGCGGGACAAGAGACCCAGTACTTC.

The V and J genes are TRBV25-1 and TRBJ1-1; D uncertain. The CDR3 runs to 14 residues. The V gene's germline CDR1 is MGHDK and CDR2 SYGVNS. Trimming pared 4 bases from V and 1 base from J, leaving 10 bases between. CDR3 DNA: TGTGCCAGCAGTGTAAGTCCGACGAACACTGAAGCTTTCTTT. This encodes CASSVSPTNTEAFF.

The V call is TRBV4-2, the J call TRBJ2-2; no clear D. Deletions cut 3 bases from V and 1 base from J, with 12 bases between. Looked up from germline, CDR1 is LGHNA and CDR2 is YNFKEQ. This CDR3 is 16 amino acids long. The DNA of the CDR3 is TGTGCCAGCAGCCAGATTGAGTGGGAGAACACCGGGGAGCTGTTTTTT. It translates to CASSQIEWENTGELFF.

V usage is TRBV25-1 and J usage is TRBJ2-3; tentatively, D is TRBD1 (5 bases). This CDR3 has 14 amino acids. Trimming took off 3 bases at V and 1 base at J, with 8 bases between the two ends. CDR1 and CDR2 (germline): MGHDK, SYGVNS. This CDR3 reads CASSDAQGTDTQYF. The CDR3 region has the DNA TGTGCCAGCAGTGACGCACAGGGCACAGATACGCAGTATTTT. Variable domain in full (rest from reference TRBV25-1 and TRBJ2-3): EADIYQTPRYLVIGTGKKITLECSQTMGHDKMYWYQQDPGMELHLIHYSYGVNSTEKGDLSSESTVSRIRTEHFPLTLESARPSHTSQYLCASSDAQGTDTQYFGPGTRLTVL.

This clone was picked up a small number of times. This sequence joins TRBV20-1 and TRBJ1-2, with D possibly matching TRBD1 (5 bases). CDR3 size: 11 residues. CDR1 and CDR2 from the germline V gene are DFQATT and SNEGSKA (reference sequence). CDR3 in amino acids: CSSTGTYGYTF. CDR3 bases: TGCTCCAGTACGGGGACCTATGGCTACACCTTC.

CDR3 region: CATSRGDSRNEQYF. CDR3 sequence (DNA): TGTGCCACCAGCAGAGGGGACAGCCGGAATGAGCAGTACTTC. The chain is built from TRBV15 and TRBJ2-7; 7 bases map to TRBD1. CDR3 size: 14 residues. The V gene end was trimmed by 1 base and the J gene end by 7 bases; junction bases not matched to a gene: 7. CDR1 and CDR2 from the germline V gene are LNHNV and YYDKDF (reference sequence).

This clone has a single count. The chain couples TRBV5-6 to TRBJ2-1; a possible D gene is TRBD1 (5 bases). The CDR3 contains 15 residues. Between the trimmed V and J ends, which lost 7 bases and 0 bases, there was a span of 14 bases. The germline V gene has CDR1 SGHDT and CDR2 YYEEEE. The chain's CDR3 is CASAKGRDSYNEQFF. The CDR3 coding sequence is TGTGCCAGCGCCAAGGGCAGGGACTCCTACAATGAGCAGTTCTTC.

The gene calls are TRBV27 and TRBJ1-2, with TRBD1 matching 12 bases. The CDR3 is 17 amino acids. Germline V gene sequence: CDR1 MNHEY, CDR2 SMNVEV (reference sequence). J lost 3 bases, V lost 2 bases, and 7 bases had no gene match. The CDR3 region has the DNA TGTGCCAGCAGTTTACTCTGGGACAGGGGGCGCGACTATGGCTACACCTTC. It translates to CASSLLWDRGRDYGYTF.

The chain is built from TRBV6-1 and TRBJ2-5, with D perhaps matching TRBD1 or TRBD2 (5 bases each). Germline values: CDR1 MNHNS, CDR2 SASEGT. The CDR3 consists of 14 residues. The V and J ends lost 1 base and 3 bases respectively, with 9 bases between them. DNA of the CDR3: TGTGCCAGCAGTGAAGTCTTGGGGGAAGAGACCCAGTACTTC. Translating it yields CASSEVLGEETQYF.

This clone was seen more than once but under ten times. The chain combines TRBV9 with TRBJ1-2; D uncertain. V was cut by 2 bases and J by 5 bases, with 10 bases left in between. The CDR3 length is 13 residues. Per the germline V gene, CDR1 is SGDLS and CDR2 is YYNGEE. CDR3 residues: CASSVDDKYGYTF. The CDR3 DNA sequence: TGTGCCAGCAGCGTCGACGACAAGTATGGCTACACCTTC. Filled out from reference TRBV9 and TRBJ1-2, the complete variable domain reads DSGVTQTPKHLITATGQRVTLRCSPRSGDLSVYWYQQSLDQGLQFLIQYYNGEERAKGNILERFSAQQFPDLHSELNLSSLELGDSALYFCASSVDDKYGYTFGSGTRLTVV.

V and J are TRBV6-2 or TRBV6-3 and TRBJ2-7; unclear D gene. Germline V gene sequence: CDR1 MNHEY, CDR2 SVGEGT. CDR3 size: 13 residues. Trimming removed 2 bases from V and 6 bases from J, with 11 bases in between. The CDR3 protein is CASSYGERREQYF. The CDR3, as DNA: TGTGCCAGCAGTTACGGTGAGAGGCGCGAGCAGTACTTC.

The chain joins TRBV29-1 to TRBJ1-2; weak D call: TRBD1 (6 bases). From germline, CDR1 is SQVTM and CDR2 ANQGSEA. CDR3 length: 14 amino acids. V lost 5 bases to trimming and J lost 4 bases, with 17 bases between them. CDR3 nucleotide sequence: TGCAGCGTTTCGACAGGTCCAAGAAGCTATGGCTACACCTTC. Its protein is CSVSTGPRSYGYTF.

This clone has a count of ten or more. This sequence joins TRBV6-5 and TRBJ1-1; D is unresolved. V was pared by 0 bases and J by 2 bases, with 10 bases between. This CDR3 spans 15 amino acids. The germline gives CDR1 MNHEY, CDR2 SVGAGI. CDR3 coding DNA: TGTGCCAGCAGTTACTCGTCAGGAATTAACACTGAAGCTTTCTTT. Translating it yields CASSYSSGINTEAFF.

CDR3 in amino acids: CSALDRGTRLAEQYF. The CDR3, as DNA: TGCAGCGCCCTGGACAGGGGGACACGATTGGCCGAGCAGTACTTC. The V and J genes are TRBV29-1 and TRBJ2-7, with 10 nucleotides matching TRBD1. V shed 7 bases and J 6 bases; nucleotides not matched to a gene: 15. The CDR3 covers 15 residues. Per germline, CDR1 SQVTM and CDR2 ANQGSEA.

The rearrangement uses TRBV11-2 and TRBJ2-1; D possibly matches TRBD1 or TRBD2 (6 bases each). With 5 bases removed from V and 12 bases from J, the gap between germline ends came to 11 bases. This CDR3 comprises 11 residues. Looked up from germline, CDR1 is SGHAT and CDR2 is FQNNGV. DNA of the CDR3: TGTGCCAGCAGCCTCGGAGGGGGGCAGTTCTTC. This encodes CASSLGGGQFF. Full variable domain (remainder filled in from reference TRBV11-2 and TRBJ2-1): EAGVAQSPRYKIIEKRQSVAFWCNPISGHATLYWYQQILGQGPKLLIQFQNNGVVDDSQLPKDRFSAERLKGVDSTLKIQPAKLEDSAVYLCASSLGGGQFFGPGTRLTVL.

This clone was recorded once. The V gene is TRBV19, the J gene TRBJ2-1, with a weak D call TRBD2 (6 bases). With 10 bases removed from V and 0 bases from J, the gap between germline ends came to 19 bases. Per germline, CDR1 LNHDA and CDR2 SQIVND (reference sequence). CDR3 length: 16 residues. The CDR3 bases are TGTGCCACCGCTCGGGAGAGGGCGAGCTCCTACAATGAGCAGTTCTTC. Encoded protein: CATARERASSYNEQFF.

The chain combines TRBV4-2 with TRBJ2-1; D not resolved. Germline-derived CDR1 and CDR2 are LGHNA and YNFKEQ. The CDR3 has 19 residues. V was trimmed by 0 bases and J by 0 bases, leaving 18 bases between them. CDR3 sequence: CASSQDFVETSSSYNEQFF. In DNA form, the CDR3 reads TGTGCCAGCAGCCAAGATTTTGTAGAGACCTCGAGCTCCTACAATGAGCAGTTCTTC.

The chain has TRBV7-2 and TRBJ1-4; D remains ambiguous. The CDR3 has 16 amino acids. Germline-derived CDR1 and CDR2 are SGHTA and FQGNSA. Between the trimmed V and J ends, which lost 5 bases and 4 bases, there was a span of 17 bases. Here the CDR3 reads CASSPGSTTLNEKLFF. In nucleotides, the CDR3 is TGTGCCAGCAGCCCCGGGTCAACAACACTTAATGAAAAACTGTTTTTT.

This chain joins TRBV7-6 and TRBJ1-4; D is perhaps TRBD1 (6 bases). The germline gives CDR1 SGHVS, CDR2 FNYEAQ. This CDR3 contains 16 residues. V lost 0 bases and J lost 7, with 15 bases in between. The CDR3, as DNA: TGTGCCAGCAGCTTAGCTAGGTGGGACATTTCTGAAAAACTGTTTTTT. This encodes CASSLARWDISEKLFF.

V gene TRBV30 combines with J gene TRBJ1-5, with D possibly being TRBD1 (6 bases). From germline, CDR1 is GTSNPN and CDR2 SVGIG (reference sequence). Trimming took off 3 bases at V and 3 bases at J, with 12 bases between the two ends. This CDR3 spans 14 amino acids. CDR3 sequence reads: CAWSPGQINQPQHF. The CDR3 bases are TGTGCCTGGAGCCCGGGACAAATCAATCAGCCCCAGCATTTT.

The rearrangement links TRBV6-6 to TRBJ2-3, with TRBD2 matching over 8 bases. Losses at the gene ends were 6 bases for V and 0 bases for J; bases not matched to a gene: 20. The CDR3 consists of 20 residues. Germline V lookup: CDR1 MNHNY, CDR2 SVGAGI (reference sequence). Here the CDR3 reads CASSEFGVIGTRLSTDTQYF. The CDR3 DNA sequence: TGTGCCAGCAGCGAGTTCGGAGTCATCGGGACTAGACTTAGCACAGATACGCAGTATTTT.

This rearrangement joins TRBV4-3 to TRBJ2-1; no clear D gene. CDR1 is LGHNA, CDR2 YSLEER, per germline. This CDR3 has 16 residues. Trimming shortened V by 4 bases and J by 0 bases, and 13 bases separated the two germline ends. The CDR3 bases are TGCGCCAGCAGCCCAAGGATGGCAGCCTCCTACAATGAGCAGTTCTTC. Protein sequence: CASSPRMAASYNEQFF.